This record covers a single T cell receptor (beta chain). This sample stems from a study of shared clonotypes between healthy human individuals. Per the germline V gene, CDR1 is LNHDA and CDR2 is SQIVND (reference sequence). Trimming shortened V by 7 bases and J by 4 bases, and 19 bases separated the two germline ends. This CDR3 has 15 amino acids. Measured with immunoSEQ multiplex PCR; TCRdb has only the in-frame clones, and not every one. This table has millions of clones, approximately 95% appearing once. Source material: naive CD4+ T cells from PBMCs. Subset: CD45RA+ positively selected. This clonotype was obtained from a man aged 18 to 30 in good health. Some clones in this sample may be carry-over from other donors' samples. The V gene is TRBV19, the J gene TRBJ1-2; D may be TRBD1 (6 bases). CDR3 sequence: CASTLRGGVGYGYTF. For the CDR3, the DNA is TGTGCCAGTACCCTAAGGGGGGGAGTTGGCTATGGCTACACCTTC.